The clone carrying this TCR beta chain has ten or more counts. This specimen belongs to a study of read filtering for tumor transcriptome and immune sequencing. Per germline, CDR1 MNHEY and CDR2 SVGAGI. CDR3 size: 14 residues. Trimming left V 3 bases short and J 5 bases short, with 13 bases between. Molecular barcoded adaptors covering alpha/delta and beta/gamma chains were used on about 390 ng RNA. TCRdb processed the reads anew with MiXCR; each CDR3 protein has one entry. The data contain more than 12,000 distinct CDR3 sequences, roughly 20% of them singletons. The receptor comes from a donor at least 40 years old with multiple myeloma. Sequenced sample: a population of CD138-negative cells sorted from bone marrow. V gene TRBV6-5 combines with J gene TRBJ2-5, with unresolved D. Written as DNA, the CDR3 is TGTGCCAGCAGTTATAGGACGGCTCGGGAGACCCAGTACTTC. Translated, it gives CASSYRTARETQYF.